Only a few counts were recorded for the clone carrying this TCR beta chain. Its antigen is unknown. The source of the sample is a study of blood T cells in healthy people across ages. Whole-study context: About one barcoded beta molecule per two T cells came from capture by template switching.

General study points: The unsorted PBMCs prevented any conclusive comparison of naive versus antigen-experienced cells.

A sample-barcoded 5' primer and a J-beta primer mix were used in a second PCR of roughly 6 to 11 cycles. TCRdb redid the calling of the 5' RACE reads with MiXCR, one entry per CDR3 protein. The data contain about 1 million distinct CDR3 sequences, more than 40% of them seen just once; the ten biggest clones take up 15% to 20%. Losses at the gene ends were 0 bases for V and 3 bases for J; bases not matched to a gene: 9. The CDR3 runs to 16 residues. CDR1 is DFQATT, CDR2 SNEGSKA, per germline (reference sequence). The specimen was blood. This TCR derives from a woman aged 55 to 70 in good health. The J gene is TRBJ2-7, the V gene TRBV20-1; TRBD2 matches at 9 bases. The CDR3 spells CSARDPTSGRFYEQYF. Here the CDR3 DNA reads TGCAGTGCTAGAGATCCCACGAGCGGGAGGTTCTACGAGCAGTACTTC.